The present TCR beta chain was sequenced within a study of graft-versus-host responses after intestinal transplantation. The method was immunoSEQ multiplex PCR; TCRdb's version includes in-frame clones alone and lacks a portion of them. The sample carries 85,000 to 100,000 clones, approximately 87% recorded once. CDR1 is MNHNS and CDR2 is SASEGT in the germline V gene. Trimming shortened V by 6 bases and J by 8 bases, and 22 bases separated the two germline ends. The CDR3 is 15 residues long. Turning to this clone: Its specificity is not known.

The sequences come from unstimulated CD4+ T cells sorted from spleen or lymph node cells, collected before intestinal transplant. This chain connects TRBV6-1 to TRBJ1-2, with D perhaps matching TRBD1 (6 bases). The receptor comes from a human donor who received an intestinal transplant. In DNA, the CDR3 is TGTGCCAGCAGCTTTGGGACCAACGGGGGGCTGGGCTACACCTTC. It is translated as CASSFGTNGGLGYTF.